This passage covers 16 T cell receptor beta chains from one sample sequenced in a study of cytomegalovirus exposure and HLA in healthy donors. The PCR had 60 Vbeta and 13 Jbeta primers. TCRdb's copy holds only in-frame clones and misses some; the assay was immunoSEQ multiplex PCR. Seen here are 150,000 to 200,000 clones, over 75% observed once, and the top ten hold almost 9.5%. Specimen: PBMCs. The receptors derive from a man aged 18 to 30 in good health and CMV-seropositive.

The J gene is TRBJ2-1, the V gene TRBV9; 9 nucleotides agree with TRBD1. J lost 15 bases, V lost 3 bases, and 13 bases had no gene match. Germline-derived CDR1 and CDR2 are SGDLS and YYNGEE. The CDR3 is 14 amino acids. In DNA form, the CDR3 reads TGTGCCAGCAGCGCCCCGGGACAGGGTTTCGTGCCGTTCTTC. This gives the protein CASSAPGQGFVPFF.

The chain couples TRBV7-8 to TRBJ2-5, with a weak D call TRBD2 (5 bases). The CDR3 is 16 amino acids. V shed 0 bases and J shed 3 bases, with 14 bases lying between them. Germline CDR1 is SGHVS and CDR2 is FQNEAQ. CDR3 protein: CASSLAALPEEETQYF. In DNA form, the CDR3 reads TGTGCCAGCAGCTTAGCGGCGTTGCCGGAGGAAGAGACCCAGTACTTC.

CDR3 in DNA: TGTGCCAGCAGCCCCCGGACAGAAGAAAAACTGTTTTTT. This gives the protein CASSPRTEEKLFF. V is TRBV7-8 and J is TRBJ1-4; a possible D gene is TRBD1 (6 bases). CDR1 and CDR2 (germline): SGHVS, FQNEAQ. Trimming removed 5 bases at V and 8 bases at J, with 12 bases between. The CDR3 is made up of 13 amino acids. Filled out from reference TRBV7-8 and TRBJ1-4, the complete variable domain reads GAGVSQSPRYKVAKRGQDVALRCDPISGHVSLFWYQQALGQGPEFLTYFQNEAQLDKSGLPSDRFFAERPEGSVSTLKIQRTQQEDSAVYLCASSPRTEEKLFFGSGTQLSVL.

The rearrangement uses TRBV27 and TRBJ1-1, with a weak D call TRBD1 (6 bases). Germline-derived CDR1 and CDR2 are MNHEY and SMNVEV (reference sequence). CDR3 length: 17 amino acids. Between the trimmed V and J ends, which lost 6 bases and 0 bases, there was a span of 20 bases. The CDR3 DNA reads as TGTGCCAGCAGCGACCTCGGGACACCTACTCTGAACACTGAAGCTTTCTTT. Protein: CASSDLGTPTLNTEAFF.

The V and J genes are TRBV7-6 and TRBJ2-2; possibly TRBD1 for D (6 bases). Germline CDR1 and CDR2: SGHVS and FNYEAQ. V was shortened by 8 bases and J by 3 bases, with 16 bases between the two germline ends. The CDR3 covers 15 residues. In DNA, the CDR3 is TGTGCCAGCGGCTACGGGACAATAGACACCGGGGAGCTGTTTTTT. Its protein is CASGYGTIDTGELFF.

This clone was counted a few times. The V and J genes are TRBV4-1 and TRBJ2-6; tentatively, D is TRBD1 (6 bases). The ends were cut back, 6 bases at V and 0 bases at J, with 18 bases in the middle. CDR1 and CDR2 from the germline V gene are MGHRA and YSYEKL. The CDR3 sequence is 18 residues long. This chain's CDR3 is CASRKTGTIYSGANVLTF. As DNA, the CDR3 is TGCGCCAGCAGGAAGACCGGGACAATCTACTCTGGGGCCAACGTCCTGACTTTC.

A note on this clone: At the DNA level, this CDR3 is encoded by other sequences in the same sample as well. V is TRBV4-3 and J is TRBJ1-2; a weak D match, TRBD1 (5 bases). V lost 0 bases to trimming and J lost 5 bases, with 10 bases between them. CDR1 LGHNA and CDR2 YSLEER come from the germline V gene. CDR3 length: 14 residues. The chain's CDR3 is CASSQDSGGYGYTF. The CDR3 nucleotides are TGCGCCAGCAGCCAAGATAGCGGGGGATATGGCTACACCTTC.

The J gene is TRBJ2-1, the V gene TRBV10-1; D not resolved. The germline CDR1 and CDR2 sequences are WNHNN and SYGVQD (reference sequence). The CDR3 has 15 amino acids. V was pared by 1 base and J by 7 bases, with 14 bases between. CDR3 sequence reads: CASSEFPLNFNEQFF. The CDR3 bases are TGCGCCAGCAGTGAGTTTCCCCTAAATTTTAATGAGCAGTTCTTC.

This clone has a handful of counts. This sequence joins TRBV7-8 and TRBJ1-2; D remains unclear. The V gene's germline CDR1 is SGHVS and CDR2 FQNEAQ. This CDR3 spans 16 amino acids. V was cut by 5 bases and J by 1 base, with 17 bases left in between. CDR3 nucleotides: TGTGCCAGCAGCCCAACGATCCTGAATAGTAACTATGGCTACACCTTC. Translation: CASSPTILNSNYGYTF. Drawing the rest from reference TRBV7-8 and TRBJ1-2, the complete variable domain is GAGVSQSPRYKVAKRGQDVALRCDPISGHVSLFWYQQALGQGPEFLTYFQNEAQLDKSGLPSDRFFAERPEGSVSTLKIQRTQQEDSAVYLCASSPTILNSNYGYTFGSGTRLTVV.

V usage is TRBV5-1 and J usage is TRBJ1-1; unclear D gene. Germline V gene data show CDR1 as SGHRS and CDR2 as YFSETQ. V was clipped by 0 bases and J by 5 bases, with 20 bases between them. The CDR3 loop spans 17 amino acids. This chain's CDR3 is CASSLGVAGDRRTEAFF. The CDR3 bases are TGCGCCAGCAGCTTGGGGGTCGCGGGAGATCGGAGGACTGAAGCTTTCTTT.

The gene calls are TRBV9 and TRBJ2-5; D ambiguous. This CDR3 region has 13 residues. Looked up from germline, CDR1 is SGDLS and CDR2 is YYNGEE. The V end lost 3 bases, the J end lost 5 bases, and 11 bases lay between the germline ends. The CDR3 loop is CASSESVWETQYF. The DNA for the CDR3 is TGTGCCAGCAGCGAGAGCGTTTGGGAGACCCAGTACTTC.

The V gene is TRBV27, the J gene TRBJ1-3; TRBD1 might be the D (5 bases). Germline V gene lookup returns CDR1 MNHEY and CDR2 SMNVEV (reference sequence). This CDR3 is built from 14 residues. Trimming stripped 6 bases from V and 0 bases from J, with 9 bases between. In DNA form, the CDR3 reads TGTGCCAGCAGAAGGGGAAGCTCTGGAAACACCATATATTTT. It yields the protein CASRRGSSGNTIYF.

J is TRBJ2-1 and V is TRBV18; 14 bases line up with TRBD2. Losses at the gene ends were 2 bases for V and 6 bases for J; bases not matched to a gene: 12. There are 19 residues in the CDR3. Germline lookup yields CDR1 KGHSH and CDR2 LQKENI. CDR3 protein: CASSPSLTSGGAGPNEQFF. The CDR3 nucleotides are TGTGCCAGCTCACCATCGTTGACTAGCGGGGGGGCGGGCCCCAATGAGCAGTTCTTC.

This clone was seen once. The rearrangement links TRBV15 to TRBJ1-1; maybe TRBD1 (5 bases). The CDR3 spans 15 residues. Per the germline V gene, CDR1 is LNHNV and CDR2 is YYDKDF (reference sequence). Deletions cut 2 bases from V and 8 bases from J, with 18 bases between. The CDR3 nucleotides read TGTGCCACCAGCAGAAGTCTAGCCGGGACTTTCGAAGCTTTCTTT. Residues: CATSRSLAGTFEAFF.

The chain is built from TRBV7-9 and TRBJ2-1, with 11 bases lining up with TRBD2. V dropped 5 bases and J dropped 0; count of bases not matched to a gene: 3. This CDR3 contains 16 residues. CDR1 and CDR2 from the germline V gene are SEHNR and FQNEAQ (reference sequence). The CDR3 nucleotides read TGTGCCAGCAGCCCTAGCGGGGGGCTCTCCTACAATGAGCAGTTCTTC. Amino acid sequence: CASSPSGGLSYNEQFF.

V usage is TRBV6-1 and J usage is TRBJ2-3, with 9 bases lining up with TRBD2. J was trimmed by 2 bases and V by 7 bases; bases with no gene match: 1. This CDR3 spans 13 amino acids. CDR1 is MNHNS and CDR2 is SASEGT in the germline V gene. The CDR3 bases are TGTGCCAGCACTAGCGGGGTCACAGATACGCAGTATTTT. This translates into CASTSGVTDTQYF.